The T cell receptor beta chain described here comes from a study of blood T cell repertoires in COVID-19. Whole-study context: T cells, B-cell-depleted T cells, or PBMCs supplied cDNA or gDNA.

The CDR3 runs to 17 residues. Germline V gene sequence: CDR1 LNHNV, CDR2 YYDKDF (reference sequence). V lost 0 bases and J lost 3, with 17 bases in between. It was during active infection that Seattle patients were enrolled and then longitudinally followed. This clone was recorded once. This table comes from immunoSEQ multiplex PCR, and its TCRdb copy is limited to in-frame clones, with some not included. The sample includes 440,000 or so clones, approximately 90% of them seen just once. The receptor was isolated from a middle-aged woman with COVID-19, enrolled during active disease. The V gene is TRBV15, the J gene TRBJ2-5; perhaps TRBD1 as D (6 bases). The sequenced sample was peripheral blood. DNA of the CDR3: TGTGCCACCAGCAGAGATTATCAGGGGCAAAAGAAAGAGACCCAGTACTTC. It codes for CATSRDYQGQKKETQYF. Filled out from reference TRBV15 and TRBJ2-5, the complete variable domain reads DAMVIQNPRYQVTQFGKPVTLSCSQTLNHNVMYWYQQKSSQAPKLLFHYYDKDFNNEADTPDNFQSRRPNTSFCFLDIRSPGLGDTAMYLCATSRDYQGQKKETQYFGPGTRLLVL.